This is a list of T cell receptor beta chains from one sample in a study of blood T cell repertoires in COVID-19. Measured with immunoSEQ multiplex PCR; TCRdb has only the in-frame clones, and not every one. In the table there are about 44,000 clones, 70% to 90% of which are singletons. The specimen was peripheral blood. The receptors here all came from an older man with active COVID-19. CDR3s include the opening cysteine and the closing phenylalanine or tryptophan. A D gene is named only where the DNA matches it firmly.

V gene	J gene	D gene	CDR3 protein
TRBV5-4	TRBJ1-4	NA	CASSSGGNEKLFF
TRBV19	TRBJ1-4	TRBD1	CASSTMTGANEKLFF
TRBV24-1	TRBJ1-2	TRBD1	CATQALVTGDGYTF
TRBV28	TRBJ2-3	NA	CASSLWSRVSQYF
TRBV2	TRBJ2-6	NA	CASSASSGANVLTF
TRBV5-4	TRBJ1-6	NA	CASSFTNSNNSPLHF
TRBV5-1	TRBJ2-1	TRBD2	CASSLGGSGGNEQFF
TRBV11-3	TRBJ2-3	TRBD1	CASSLEGSTGTDTQYF
TRBV25-1	TRBJ1-2	TRBD1	CASSAAGTGYGYTF
TRBV19	TRBJ2-6	NA	CASSIGREAGANVLTF
TRBV9	TRBJ2-7	NA	CASSVDRVPGEQYF
TRBV27	TRBJ2-2	TRBD2	CASRSLGGDNTGELFF
TRBV19	TRBJ2-3	TRBD2	CASSPSGLAGGTDTQYF
TRBV6-5	TRBJ2-7	NA	CASSSTSYEQYF
TRBV4-3	TRBJ2-1	TRBD2	CASSQESKTSGGYNEQFF
TRBV18	TRBJ1-1	NA	CASSPPPGDAEAFF
TRBV6-5	TRBJ1-5	NA	CASRGSGNQPQHF
TRBV18	TRBJ1-5	NA	CASSGGQYSNQPQHF
TRBV27	TRBJ2-2	NA	CASSFRRANTGELFF
TRBV25-1	TRBJ2-3	TRBD1	CASSDRGPDTQYF
TRBV18	TRBJ2-5	TRBD2	CASSHGTSGQLQETQYF
TRBV18	TRBJ2-5	NA	CASSPPSGETQYF
TRBV21-1	TRBJ1-1	NA	CASSKVEHHRDRGREAFF
TRBV7-3	TRBJ2-3	TRBD2	CASSLGGGRGTDTQYF
TRBV6-2/TRBV6-3	TRBJ2-7	NA	CASSHQAPLSSYEQYF
TRBV27	TRBJ1-6	NA	CASSVGGSSYNSPLHF
TRBV7-3	TRBJ2-1	NA	CASTPRGGGLGYEQFF
TRBV2	TRBJ2-7	NA	CASGGVISYEQYF
TRBV6-5	TRBJ1-2	NA	CATTRKQLNYGYTF